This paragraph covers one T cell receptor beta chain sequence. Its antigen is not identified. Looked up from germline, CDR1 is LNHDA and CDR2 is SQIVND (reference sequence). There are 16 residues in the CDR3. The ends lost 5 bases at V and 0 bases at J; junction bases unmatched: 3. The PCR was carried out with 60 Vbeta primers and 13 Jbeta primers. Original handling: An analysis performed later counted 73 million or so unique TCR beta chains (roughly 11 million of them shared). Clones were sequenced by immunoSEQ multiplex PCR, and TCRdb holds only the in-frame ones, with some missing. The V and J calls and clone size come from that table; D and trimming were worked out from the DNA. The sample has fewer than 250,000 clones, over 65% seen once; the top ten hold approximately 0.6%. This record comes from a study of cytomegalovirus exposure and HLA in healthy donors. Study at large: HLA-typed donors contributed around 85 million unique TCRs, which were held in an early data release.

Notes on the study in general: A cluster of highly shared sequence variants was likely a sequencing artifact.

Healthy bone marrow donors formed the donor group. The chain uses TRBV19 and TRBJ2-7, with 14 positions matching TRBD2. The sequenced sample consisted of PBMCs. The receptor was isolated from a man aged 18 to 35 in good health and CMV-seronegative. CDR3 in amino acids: CASSPGLAGVSYEQYF. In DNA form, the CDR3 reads TGTGCCAGTAGTCCGGGACTAGCGGGAGTCTCCTACGAGCAGTACTTC.